The 29 T cell receptor beta chains presented below share a single source sample, sequenced in a study of metastatic and nonmetastatic thyroid tumors. Until they underwent thyroid surgery, no patient had received any treatment. From the PCR reads, TCRdb re-called clones with MiXCR. The profile shows around 35,000 clones, roughly 17% of them singletons. Material: blood. The receptors come from a male donor with papillary thyroid cancer or a benign thyroid nodule (not recorded which). Some clones in this sample may be carry-over from other donors' samples.

This clone was recorded at least ten times. The chain has TRBV20-1 and TRBJ2-7; D ambiguous. Germline CDR1 and CDR2: DFQATT and SNEGSKA (reference sequence). V dropped 1 base and J dropped 4 bases, with 8 bases sitting between them. This CDR3 is 12 amino acids long. The CDR3 nucleotides read TGCAGTGCTAGAGCGATGGGTTACGAGCAGTACTTC. Residues: CSARAMGYEQYF.

This clone was detected many times. V usage is TRBV7-2 and J usage is TRBJ2-5; 11 bases align to TRBD1. CDR1 SGHTA and CDR2 FQGNSA come from the germline V gene. Trimming at V came to 1 base and at J to 5 bases, leaving 9 bases not matched to a gene. The CDR3 totals 17 residues. The CDR3 coding sequence is TGTGCCAGCAGCTTAGGCATTGGACAGGGGGCCTTGGAGACCCAGTACTTC. It codes for CASSLGIGQGALETQYF. Based on the CDR3 plus reference TRBV7-2 and TRBJ2-5, the full variable domain is GAGVSQSPSNKVTEKGKDVELRCDPISGHTALYWYRQSLGQGLEFLIYFQGNSAPDKSGLPSDRFSAERTGGSVSTLTIQRTQQEDSAVYLCASSLGIGQGALETQYFGPGTRLLVL.

This clone was detected ten times or more. A much larger clone is a single base away; this may be a read error. The chain links TRBV12-3 or TRBV12-4 to TRBJ2-3, with 8 bases that match TRBD2. The length of the CDR3 is 15 residues. J gave up 5 bases and V 6 bases, and 10 bases lay outside the gene matches. The CDR3 region is CASRVGPGGQDTQYF. Written as DNA, the CDR3 is TGTGCCAGCAGGGTGGGGCCGGGGGGGCAAGATACGCAGTATTTT.

With respect to this clone: The final CDR3 position lacks the conserved phenylalanine or tryptophan, pointing to a likely read error. CDR3 coding DNA: TGTGCCAGCAGCGCCCCGGGATGTCACGAGCAGTACTGC. It specifies CASSAPGCHEQYC. V and J are TRBV7-6 and TRBJ2-7, with D perhaps TRBD2 (5 bases). Germline CDR1 reads SGHVS; CDR2 reads FNYEAQ. This CDR3 has 13 amino acids. The V and J ends lost 5 bases and 5 bases respectively, with 13 bases between them.

This clone has ten or more counts. This chain uses TRBV5-1 with TRBJ2-3; the match to TRBD1 covers 8 bases. Germline CDR1 is SGHRS and CDR2 is YFSETQ. Trimming took 1 base from V and 4 from J; bases not matched to a gene: 5. This CDR3 contains 15 residues. The CDR3 sequence is CASSLLTGAADTQYF. The CDR3 coding sequence is TGCGCCAGCAGCTTGCTGACAGGGGCAGCAGATACGCAGTATTTT.

This clone has at least ten counts. The genes are TRBV25-1 and TRBJ1-3, with D perhaps matching TRBD1 (6 bases). Per germline, CDR1 MGHDK and CDR2 SYGVNS. The CDR3 has 13 amino acids. Trimming took off 10 bases at V and 0 bases at J, with 10 bases between the two ends. The CDR3 coding sequence is TGTGCCACGGACAGTGCCTCTGGAAACACCATATATTTT. Its protein is CATDSASGNTIYF.

At least ten counts were recorded for this clone. Relative to the germline gene, one junction end is altered; a read error may explain this. The chain is built from TRBV18 and TRBJ1-5, with D unclear. The germline V gene has CDR1 KGHSH and CDR2 LQKENI. The CDR3 runs to 13 residues. The CDR3 protein is CASSVGSDQPQHF. CDR3 nucleotides: TGTGCCAGCTCGGTGGGTAGCGATCAGCCCCAGCATTTT.

The V call is TRBV20-1, the J call TRBJ1-5, with 8 bases lining up with TRBD1. The trim removed 1 base at V and 5 bases at J, leaving 10 bases unmatched. The CDR3 has 16 residues. Per germline, CDR1 DFQATT and CDR2 SNEGSKA (reference sequence). Here the CDR3 DNA reads TGCAGTGCTAGAGTACATAGGGCAGGGGGCTATCAGCCCCAGCATTTT. Translation gives CSARVHRAGGYQPQHF.

To note about this clone: Given a much more abundant clone one base away, this may be a read error. The genes are TRBV5-4 and TRBJ2-5, with D unclear. The ends were cut back, 2 bases at V and 4 bases at J, with 12 bases in the middle. The CDR3 runs to 14 residues. Germline lookup yields CDR1 SGHNT and CDR2 YYREEE (reference sequence). CDR3 sequence reads: CASSFKMQVETQYF. The CDR3 nucleotides are TGTGCCAGCAGCTTTAAGATGCAGGTAGAGACCCAGTACTTC. The full variable domain, completed using reference TRBV5-4 and TRBJ2-5, is ETGVTQSPTHLIKTRGQQVTLRCSSQSGHNTVSWYQQALGQGPQFIFQYYREEENGRGNFPPRFSGLQFPNYSSELNVNALELDDSALYLCASSFKMQVETQYFGPGTRLLVL.

The table lists this clone with many counts. V usage is TRBV5-5 and J usage is TRBJ1-1; 7 bases are a match to TRBD1. The CDR3 covers 14 residues. The germline V gene encodes CDR1 SGHKS and CDR2 YYEKEE (reference sequence). The trim removed 2 bases at V and 1 base at J, leaving 2 bases unmatched. The CDR3 loop is CASSFNRGNTEAFF. CDR3 sequence (DNA): TGTGCCAGCAGCTTCAACAGGGGGAACACTGAAGCTTTCTTT.

This clone was seen a handful of times. Germline and junction disagree at one end, which may indicate a read error. The chain has TRBV3-1 and TRBJ2-5, with 7 bases aligning to TRBD2. CDR1 is LGHDT, CDR2 YNNKEL, per germline (reference sequence). This CDR3 has 16 residues. CDR3 in amino acids: CVSSPAGGRRGETQYF. As DNA, the CDR3 is TGTGTCAGCAGCCCCGCTGGCGGGAGACGAGGAGAGACCCAGTACTTC.

This clone showed up many times. This could be a read error, since a much larger clone is one nucleotide away. The CDR3 is CAGLLITGANTEAFF. CDR3 nucleotides: TGTGCCGGCCTACTTATAACAGGAGCCAACACTGAAGCTTTCTTT. J is TRBJ1-1 and V is TRBV12-3 or TRBV12-4; tentatively, D is TRBD1 (5 bases). V was pared by 11 bases and J by 2 bases, with 21 bases between. This CDR3 has 15 amino acids.

This clone was seen at least ten times. The rearrangement uses TRBV5-6 and TRBJ2-2; maybe TRBD1 (6 bases). V shed 5 bases and J shed 7 bases, with 15 bases lying between them. CDR3 length: 14 amino acids. Germline values: CDR1 SGHDT, CDR2 YYEEEE. The CDR3 here is CASRDSNQNGELFF. Written as DNA, the CDR3 is TGTGCCAGCAGGGACAGCAATCAGAACGGGGAGCTGTTTTTT.

J is TRBJ2-5 and V is TRBV11-2; 7 bases line up with TRBD1. The germline gives CDR1 SGHAT, CDR2 FQNNGV. J lost 6 bases, V lost 5 bases, and 12 bases had no gene match. CDR3 length equals 15 residues. CDR3 protein: CASSLGGGRSKTQYF. In DNA form, the CDR3 reads TGTGCCAGCAGCCTAGGGGGCGGGCGGAGTAAGACCCAGTACTTC.

Of note for this clone: Germline and junction disagree at one end, which may indicate a read error. The rearrangement uses TRBV2 and TRBJ2-2, with D maybe TRBD1 (5 bases). CDR1 and CDR2 (germline): SNHLY, FYNNEI. CDR3 length: 16 amino acids. The CDR3 region has the DNA TGTTCCAGCAGAGATAACCCCGGACAGAACACCGGGGAGCTGTTTTTT. Its translation: CSSRDNPGQNTGELFF.

This clone was seen repeatedly, ten times or more. CDR3 protein: CASSLLAGGPGEQYF. The CDR3 DNA sequence: TGTGCCAGCAGCTTGCTAGCGGGAGGGCCTGGCGAGCAGTACTTC. This chain uses TRBV11-2 with TRBJ2-7; 12 bases map to TRBD2. The CDR3 is made up of 15 amino acids. Germline lookup yields CDR1 SGHAT and CDR2 FQNNGV. V lost 3 bases, J lost 6 bases, and 6 bases stayed unmatched.

By its share, this clone is medium-sized. In nucleotides, the CDR3 is TGTGCCAGCAGCCAGGGGGGATTGTTCTATGGCTACACCTTC. It is translated as CASSQGGLFYGYTF. The rearrangement joins TRBV14 to TRBJ1-2; possibly TRBD1 for D (5 bases). This CDR3 spans 14 amino acids. In germline, CDR1 is SGHDN, CDR2 FVKESK. Trimming cost V 3 bases and J 4 bases, with 12 bases left between them.

The V gene is TRBV11-2, the J gene TRBJ2-1; D is perhaps TRBD2 (5 bases). From germline, CDR1 is SGHAT and CDR2 FQNNGV. V was clipped by 5 bases and J by 0 bases, with 8 bases between them. The CDR3 has 14 residues. Here the CDR3 DNA reads TGTGCCAGCAGCCGGAGGAGCTCCTACAATGAGCAGTTCTTC. Protein sequence: CASSRRSSYNEQFF.

On this clone itself: Being one base from a much bigger clone, this may be a read error. The V and J genes are TRBV4-1 and TRBJ2-1, with 7 bases fitting TRBD2. Per germline, CDR1 MGHRA and CDR2 YSYEKL. V shed 1 base, J shed 9 bases, and the junction held 12 bases outside the gene matches. The CDR3 runs 16 residues. The DNA for the CDR3 is TGCGCCAGCAGCCAAGGGCTATCGGGAGGATTTGGTGAGCAGTTCTTC. It yields the protein CASSQGLSGGFGEQFF.

In its sample, this clone was seen many times. The J gene is TRBJ2-5, the V gene TRBV27, with D possibly being TRBD1 (6 bases). This CDR3 has 18 amino acids. Trimming took 2 bases from V and 0 from J, leaving 19 bases between them. Germline V gene lookup returns CDR1 MNHEY and CDR2 SMNVEV (reference sequence). The CDR3 DNA reads TGTGCCAGCAGTTTAAAAGGGCGGAATCAGGGGTACCAAGAGACCCAGTACTTC. Translating gives CASSLKGRNQGYQETQYF.

In its sample, this clone was seen a few times. V usage is TRBV24-1 and J usage is TRBJ2-2, with D maybe TRBD2 (5 bases). There are 15 residues in the CDR3. Germline CDR1 KGHDR, CDR2 SFDVKD. V gave up 5 bases and J gave up 5 bases, with 14 bases separating them. CDR3 protein: CATSGQTINTGELFF. For the CDR3, the DNA is TGTGCCACCAGTGGGCAGACTATCAATACCGGGGAGCTGTTTTTT.

This clone was recorded many times. Just one base apart from a much larger clone, this may be a read error. This CDR3 fails to terminate in the conserved phenylalanine or tryptophan, so it likely reflects a read error. CDR3 sequence (DNA): TGTGCCAGCAGTTTATCGGGGACAGGGTGGCAGCCCCAGCATTGT. It yields the protein CASSLSGTGWQPQHC. V gene TRBV27 combines with J gene TRBJ1-5; 9 bases align to TRBD1. The CDR3 contains 15 residues. From germline, CDR1 is MNHEY and CDR2 SMNVEV (reference sequence). Trimming took 0 bases from V and 7 from J; bases not matched to a gene: 4.

In its sample, this clone was seen a few times. Mismatch with germline at one junction end may stem from a read error. The chain recombines TRBV28 with TRBJ2-2; tentatively, D is TRBD2 (6 bases). The length of the CDR3 is 14 residues. Germline loops: CDR1 MDHEN, CDR2 SYDVKM. Here the CDR3 reads CASSLGGVAVELFF. CDR3 nucleotide sequence: TGTGCCAGCAGTTTAGGCGGGGTGGCCGTGGAGCTGTTCTTT. Combining the CDR3 with reference TRBV28 and TRBJ2-2 gives the whole variable domain DVKVTQSSRYLVKRTGEKVFLECVQDMDHENMFWYRQDPGLGLRLIYFSYDVKMKEKGDIPEGYSVSREKKERFSLILESASTNQTSMYLCASSLGGVAVELFFGEGSRLTVL.

The J gene is TRBJ2-1, the V gene TRBV7-2, with D perhaps given as TRBD1 or TRBD2 (5 bases each). This CDR3 spans 13 amino acids. Looked up from germline, CDR1 is SGHTA and CDR2 is FQGNSA. The ends were cut back, 4 bases at V and 7 bases at J, with 11 bases in the middle. CDR3: CASSSGWGNEQFF. Written as DNA, the CDR3 is TGTGCCAGCAGCTCCGGGTGGGGGAATGAGCAGTTCTTC.

The V gene is TRBV7-2, the J gene TRBJ2-7; D remains ambiguous. CDR1 is SGHTA, CDR2 FQGNSA, per germline. The germline V and J ends were trimmed by 2 bases and 7 bases, with 15 bases remaining between them. This CDR3 has 14 residues. The CDR3 DNA is TGTGCCAGCAGCTTATCACCGGCCCGAGAGGAGCAGTACTTC. The encoded protein is CASSLSPAREEQYF.

There are a few counts of this clone. One end of the junction fails to match germline, which may point to a read error. This chain joins TRBV6-1 and TRBJ1-2; D remains ambiguous. Germline values: CDR1 MNHNS, CDR2 SASEGT. This CDR3 comprises 12 residues. The CDR3 nucleotides read TGTGCCAGCAGTAACAAAGGTGTGGGCTACACATTC. Its protein product is CASSNKGVGYTF.

There are many counts of this clone. The rearrangement links TRBV27 to TRBJ2-5, with D perhaps matching TRBD1 or TRBD2 (6 bases each). The CDR3 loop spans 15 amino acids. Germline V CDR1 and CDR2: MNHEY, SMNVEV (reference sequence). The V gene lost 5 bases and the J gene lost 5 bases, with 18 bases spanning the gap. In DNA form, the CDR3 reads TGTGCCAGCAGTCGCTACAGGGAGGCGTTGGAGACCCAGTACTTC. It yields the protein CASSRYREALETQYF.

The chain carries TRBV5-1 and TRBJ1-1; TRBD1 is a possible D gene (6 bases). Deletions cut 4 bases from V and 1 base from J, with 11 bases between. This CDR3 comprises 14 residues. CDR1 and CDR2 (germline): SGHRS, YFSETQ. The CDR3 DNA reads TGCGCCAGCAGCGATATGGGACAGAACACTGAAGCTTTCTTT. It is translated as CASSDMGQNTEAFF.

This clone showed up many times. This sequence joins TRBV6-5 and TRBJ2-6; D unresolved. Germline V gene data show CDR1 as MNHEY and CDR2 as SVGAGI. V lost 2 bases, J lost 0 bases, and 17 bases lay in between. This CDR3 is built from 19 residues. The CDR3 nucleotides are TGTGCCAGCAGTTACACGAGTAGTAGTTACATCTCTGGGGCCAACGTCCTGACTTTC. This translates into CASSYTSSSYISGANVLTF.